This T cell receptor (beta chain) was observed in a study of blood T cell repertoires in COVID-19. Profiling relied on immunoSEQ multiplex PCR, and the TCRdb table lists in-frame clones only, not all of them. The profile shows over 200,000 clones, 70% to 90% of them singletons. Trimming took 6 bases from V and 4 from J, leaving 9 bases between them. This CDR3 is built from 12 residues. The source material was PBMCs or T cells enriched from blood (not recorded which). The chain is built from TRBV12-3 or TRBV12-4 and TRBJ1-2; no firm D call. The source of this sequence is a man aged 25 to 45 who had recovered from COVID-19. CDR3 loop: CASRLRAYGYTF. The CDR3, as DNA: TGTGCCAGCAGACTGAGAGCCTATGGCTACACCTTC.